This T cell receptor beta chain was recorded in a study of T cell responses to AZD1222 COVID-19 vaccine. Study conclusions and caveats: It should be noted that donors were predominantly white British and more often female, and clonal diversity was possibly underestimated. Of spike-specific TCRs, nearly half reportedly target regions left unmutated in variants.

The assay was immunoSEQ multiplex PCR, and TCRdb's table has in-frame clones only and misses some. Of tens of thousands of clones listed, about 83% are singletons. The table lists this clone with a count of one. Its antigen is currently unknown. The V gene lost 6 bases and the J gene lost 4 bases, with 19 bases spanning the gap. This CDR3 is 15 amino acids long. CDR1 is LGHDT and CDR2 is YNNKEL in the germline V gene (reference sequence). This receptor was taken from an adult who received the AZD1222 COVID-19 vaccine. The J gene is TRBJ2-7, the V gene TRBV3-1 (or the pseudogene TRBV3-2), with D possibly matching TRBD2 (7 bases). This specimen was peripheral blood, taken 28 days after the second AZD1222 dose. Written as DNA, the CDR3 is TGTGCCAGCAGGCTTAGGGGGGGGCGCATTTACGAGCAGTACTTC. Its translation: CASRLRGGRIYEQYF.